These 32 T cell receptor beta chains share one sample of origin, sequenced in a study of T-cell reconstitution after alpha-beta-depleted transplantation in children. Unique molecular identifiers were used in preparing the TCRbeta library. Each CDR3 protein gets one entry after TCRdb re-called the PCR reads with MiXCR. Among approximately 130,000 distinct CDR3 sequences listed, roughly 10% were seen once. Sequencing was performed on PBMCs, mostly from graft donor cells, taken 180 days after TCRalphabeta/CD19-depleted stem cell transplant. The receptor set was obtained from a girl under two years old who had a stem cell transplant for combined immunodeficiency, so the T cells may come from the graft donor.

This clonotype was observed a handful of times. The genes are TRBV29-1 and TRBJ2-1; D is unclear. Germline V gene sequence: CDR1 SQVTM, CDR2 ANQGSEA. The V end lost 4 bases, the J end lost 0 bases, and 13 bases lay between the germline ends. The CDR3 has 15 residues. The CDR3 here is CSVVSHLFSYNEQFF. DNA for the CDR3: TGCAGCGTTGTAAGCCATCTATTCTCCTACAATGAGCAGTTCTTC.

V is TRBV7-3 and J is TRBJ2-1; the D is unclear. This CDR3 spans 15 amino acids. Germline lookup yields CDR1 SGHTA and CDR2 FQGTGA. The V end was cut by 5 bases, the J end by 4 bases, with 15 bases between. CDR3 sequence: CASSPHAGEYNEQFF. In nucleotides, the CDR3 is TGTGCCAGCAGCCCACACGCTGGAGAATACAATGAGCAGTTCTTC.

Only a few counts were recorded for this clonotype. The chain is built from TRBV20-1 and TRBJ2-7; 10 bases are shared with TRBD1. This CDR3 is 13 amino acids long. Germline loops: CDR1 DFQATT, CDR2 SNEGSKA (reference sequence). V dropped 6 bases and J dropped 4; count of bases not matched to a gene: 6. CDR3 in DNA: TGCAGTGCCCGTTGGACAGGGGGATACGAGCAGTACTTC. The encoded protein is CSARWTGGYEQYF.

This clonotype was counted ten times or more. At one end the junction does not follow the germline gene, possibly because of a read error. V and J are TRBV12-3 or TRBV12-4 and TRBJ2-2, with D possibly TRBD1 on 6 matching bases. The CDR3 extends over 13 amino acids. CDR3 amino acids: CASLPGDTWELFF. DNA for the CDR3: TGTGCCAGCTTACCAGGGGACACCTGGGAGCTGTTTTTT.

The genes are TRBV15 and TRBJ2-1; D gene uncertain. Trimming took off 1 base at V and 3 bases at J, with 13 bases between the two ends. Germline V gene data show CDR1 as LNHNV and CDR2 as YYDKDF (reference sequence). The length of the CDR3 is 16 residues. The CDR3 DNA is TGTGCCACCAGCAGAGGCCAGTCTGTCCACTACAATGAGCAGTTCTTC. Residues: CATSRGQSVHYNEQFF. The whole variable domain, filled in from reference TRBV15 and TRBJ2-1, reads DAMVIQNPRYQVTQFGKPVTLSCSQTLNHNVMYWYQQKSSQAPKLLFHYYDKDFNNEADTPDNFQSRRPNTSFCFLDIRSPGLGDTAMYLCATSRGQSVHYNEQFFGPGTRLTVL.

Ten or more counts support this clonotype. The chain recombines TRBV24-1 with TRBJ2-7, with no clear D. Germline-derived CDR1 and CDR2 are KGHDR and SFDVKD. This CDR3 comprises 14 residues. V lost 7 bases to trimming and J lost 3 bases, with 15 bases between them. The CDR3 is CATRMILSGYEQYF. The CDR3 DNA reads as TGTGCCACCAGAATGATCCTCAGTGGCTACGAGCAGTACTTC.

This sequence joins TRBV20-1 and TRBJ2-5, with D possibly being TRBD1 (6 bases). The germline V gene has CDR1 DFQATT and CDR2 SNEGSKA (reference sequence). CDR3 length: 14 amino acids. V lost 4 bases, J lost 3 bases, and 15 bases lay in between. In DNA form, the CDR3 reads TGCAGTGCTACCCGGATGGGGGCCGAAGAGACCCAGTACTTC. This translates into CSATRMGAEETQYF.

The chain couples TRBV20-1 to TRBJ1-1; unclear D gene. V lost 5 bases to trimming and J lost 4 bases, with 14 bases between them. The CDR3 runs 13 residues. In germline, CDR1 is DFQATT, CDR2 SNEGSKA (reference sequence). The CDR3 sequence: CSAPSGVTTEAFF. In nucleotides, the CDR3 is TGCAGTGCTCCATCCGGGGTCACCACTGAAGCTTTCTTT.

This clonotype was detected a few times. The chain is built from TRBV7-2 and TRBJ1-5; 7 bases match TRBD1. Trimming cost V 2 bases and J 4 bases; bases outside gene matches: 5. The CDR3 contains 15 residues. Germline values: CDR1 SGHTA, CDR2 FQGNSA. This CDR3 is CASSLRGQPNQPQHF. The DNA of the CDR3 is TGTGCCAGCAGCTTAAGGGGACAGCCTAATCAGCCCCAGCATTTT.

The sample holds a few counts of this clonotype. One end of the junction is discordant with germline, which a read error may explain. CDR3 region: CAISYAGQGFSGANVLTF. CDR3 nucleotide sequence: TGTGCCATCAGTTACGCGGGACAGGGATTCTCTGGGGCCAACGTCCTGACTTTC. The gene calls are TRBV6-5 and TRBJ2-6; 9 bases are shared with TRBD1. This CDR3 contains 18 residues. The V gene's germline CDR1 is MNHEY and CDR2 SVGAGI.

The DNA of the CDR3 is TGCAGTGCTAGAATAGGGTTCTACGAGCAGTACTTC. It codes for CSARIGFYEQYF. V gene TRBV20-1 combines with J gene TRBJ2-7; D gene unclear. The V gene lost 2 bases and the J gene lost 3 bases, with 8 bases spanning the gap. The CDR3 sequence is 12 residues long. Germline-derived CDR1 and CDR2 are DFQATT and SNEGSKA (reference sequence).

CDR3 sequence reads: CASSLVLAGGQETQYF. The CDR3 DNA is TGTGCCAGCAGCTTAGTCCTAGCGGGAGGTCAAGAGACCCAGTACTTC. This chain links TRBV7-9 with TRBJ2-5, with 11 bases that match TRBD2. The CDR3 consists of 16 residues. J was trimmed by 2 bases and V by 1 base; bases with no gene match: 3. The germline V gene has CDR1 SEHNR and CDR2 FQNEAQ (reference sequence).

By share of the sample, this clonotype is medium-sized. V usage is TRBV20-1 and J usage is TRBJ2-7; perhaps TRBD1 as D (5 bases). In germline, CDR1 is DFQATT, CDR2 SNEGSKA (reference sequence). V lost 1 base, J lost 3 bases, and 7 bases lay in between. The CDR3 has 12 amino acids. This CDR3 is CSARGQGYEQYF. The CDR3 nucleotides are TGCAGTGCTAGAGGCCAGGGCTACGAGCAGTACTTC.

This sequence joins TRBV12-3 or TRBV12-4 and TRBJ2-2; D call uncertain. There are 13 residues in the CDR3. The germline V and J ends were trimmed by 3 bases and 3 bases, with 5 bases remaining between them. CDR3 sequence reads: CASSLIDTGELFF. As DNA, the CDR3 is TGTGCCAGCAGTTTGATTGACACCGGGGAGCTGTTTTTT.

This chain uses TRBV20-1 with TRBJ1-6; possibly TRBD1 for D (5 bases). Per germline, CDR1 DFQATT and CDR2 SNEGSKA (reference sequence). This CDR3 has 15 amino acids. Trimming left V 3 bases short and J 2 bases short, with 11 bases between. This chain's CDR3 is CSASPRTTYNSPLHF. In nucleotides, the CDR3 is TGCAGTGCTAGTCCCAGGACAACCTATAATTCACCCCTCCACTTT.

The chain combines TRBV13 with TRBJ2-5, with 13 bases matching TRBD2. The CDR3 loop spans 19 amino acids. Germline-derived CDR1 and CDR2 are PRHDT and FYEKMQ (reference sequence). V gave up 10 bases and J gave up 1 base; unmatched junction bases: 18. CDR3 coding DNA: TGTGCCATCACCTTTAGCCGTCGACGACTAGCGGGGGGCCAAGAGACCCAGTACTTC. Translating gives CAITFSRRRLAGGQETQYF.

The chain has TRBV5-1 and TRBJ1-2; TRBD1 matches at 7 bases. Germline loops: CDR1 SGHRS, CDR2 YFSETQ. The ends lost 0 bases at V and 2 bases at J; junction bases unmatched: 4. The CDR3 extends over 15 amino acids. CDR3 protein: CASSLAGTANYGYTF. CDR3 bases: TGCGCCAGCAGCTTGGCCGGGACAGCGAACTATGGCTACACCTTC.

This clonotype has ten or more counts. The chain carries TRBV29-1 and TRBJ1-1; D is perhaps TRBD1 (6 bases). Trimming removed 8 bases at V and 4 bases at J, with 32 bases between. CDR3 size: 18 residues. Per the germline V gene, CDR1 is SQVTM and CDR2 is ANQGSEA. CDR3 in amino acids: CSQKGGDKPDQGITEAFF. CDR3 in DNA: TGCAGCCAAAAGGGGGGGGACAAACCGGATCAAGGTATCACTGAAGCTTTCTTT.

This clonotype has more than one count but fewer than ten. The J gene is TRBJ1-3, the V gene TRBV12-3 or TRBV12-4; D unresolved. The V and J ends lost 6 bases and 3 bases respectively, with 12 bases between them. The CDR3 runs 14 residues. The CDR3 spells CASRIRLFGNTIYF. Here the CDR3 DNA reads TGTGCCAGCAGGATAAGGTTATTTGGAAACACCATATATTTT.

This clonotype was picked up a small number of times. The chain employs TRBV7-6 and TRBJ1-5, with TRBD1 matching over 8 bases. Germline lookup yields CDR1 SGHVS and CDR2 FNYEAQ. This CDR3 spans 16 amino acids. After removal of 5 bases from V and 3 bases from J, the junction contained 9 bases not matched to a gene. The CDR3 protein is CASSPGQGLPNQPQHF. As DNA, the CDR3 is TGTGCCAGCAGCCCTGGACAGGGCCTCCCCAATCAGCCCCAGCATTTT. Combining the CDR3 with reference TRBV7-6 and TRBJ1-5 gives the whole variable domain GAGVSQSPRYKVTKRGQDVALRCDPISGHVSLYWYRQALGQGPEFLTYFNYEAQQDKSGLPNDRFSAERPEGSISTLTIQRTEQRDSAMYRCASSPGQGLPNQPQHFGDGTRLSIL.

The chain joins TRBV5-1 to TRBJ1-2; no definite D call. The V end was cut by 4 bases, the J end by 0 bases, with 7 bases between. The length of the CDR3 is 13 residues. Germline values: CDR1 SGHRS, CDR2 YFSETQ. CDR3 amino acids: CASSIRPNYGYTF. CDR3 coding DNA: TGCGCCAGCAGCATCCGGCCTAACTATGGCTACACCTTC.

This clonotype was detected only a few times. The rearrangement links TRBV12-3 or TRBV12-4 to TRBJ2-7; a possible D gene is TRBD1 (7 bases). V was shortened by 1 base and J by 1 base, with 14 bases between the two germline ends. This CDR3 has 16 residues. The CDR3 spells CASSLGGRGVSYEQYF. CDR3 DNA sequence: TGTGCCAGCAGTTTAGGAGGCAGGGGGGTGTCCTACGAGCAGTACTTC.

The chain joins TRBV15 to TRBJ1-1; no reliable D call. V gave up 0 bases and J gave up 3 bases, with 17 bases separating them. CDR1 is LNHNV, CDR2 YYDKDF, per germline (reference sequence). The CDR3 runs to 17 residues. The CDR3 DNA follows: TGTGCCACCAGCAGAGATCAGAGGTGGCCTGGGGACACTGAAGCTTTCTTT. Protein product: CATSRDQRWPGDTEAFF. Combining the CDR3 with reference TRBV15 and TRBJ1-1 gives the whole variable domain DAMVIQNPRYQVTQFGKPVTLSCSQTLNHNVMYWYQQKSSQAPKLLFHYYDKDFNNEADTPDNFQSRRPNTSFCFLDIRSPGLGDTAMYLCATSRDQRWPGDTEAFFGQGTRLTVV.

The chain joins TRBV11-2 to TRBJ2-7, with D unresolved. V lost 2 bases and J lost 2, with 10 bases in between. Germline V gene sequence: CDR1 SGHAT, CDR2 FQNNGV. The CDR3 contains 14 residues. CDR3 protein: CASSLSGFTYEQYF. Here the CDR3 DNA reads TGTGCCAGCAGCTTATCCGGCTTCACCTACGAGCAGTACTTC.

This clonotype has a handful of counts. The genes are TRBV7-9 and TRBJ2-1; D is unresolved. In germline, CDR1 is SEHNR, CDR2 FQNEAQ (reference sequence). CDR3 length equals 15 residues. V lost 1 base to trimming and J lost 4 bases, with 11 bases between them. CDR3 nucleotides: TGTGCCAGCAGCTTAGGAAGCGAGCCTTACAATGAGCAGTTCTTC. Translating gives CASSLGSEPYNEQFF.

This clonotype was detected a few times. V and J are TRBV20-1 and TRBJ2-1; tentative D call: TRBD1 (5 bases). CDR3 length: 16 amino acids. CDR1 DFQATT and CDR2 SNEGSKA come from the germline V gene (reference sequence). Trimming took 5 bases from V and 4 from J, leaving 21 bases between them. CDR3 nucleotide sequence: TGCAGTGCTTCCCTCCTGGTAGGGGCCGTATACAATGAGCAGTTCTTC. Translation gives CSASLLVGAVYNEQFF.

A few counts support this clonotype. V usage is TRBV27 and J usage is TRBJ1-6, with D possibly matching TRBD1 (5 bases). The CDR3 runs 18 residues. The germline V gene has CDR1 MNHEY and CDR2 SMNVEV (reference sequence). V was clipped by 5 bases and J by 6 bases, with 23 bases between them. CDR3 in amino acids: CASSRDLTALHLNSPLHF. The CDR3 DNA reads TGTGCCAGCAGTCGAGATTTGACAGCTTTACACCTTAATTCACCCCTCCACTTT.

The J gene is TRBJ2-7, the V gene TRBV27; 10 bases align to TRBD1. Germline lookup yields CDR1 MNHEY and CDR2 SMNVEV (reference sequence). V gave up 8 bases and J gave up 2 bases; unmatched junction bases: 3. CDR3 length equals 13 residues. The CDR3 DNA reads as TGTGCCAGCTCAGACAGGGGGCCCTACGAGCAGTACTTC. Amino acid sequence: CASSDRGPYEQYF.

V and J are TRBV7-2 and TRBJ2-7; a possible D gene is TRBD1 (6 bases). The CDR3 runs to 12 residues. The V and J ends lost 3 bases and 10 bases respectively, with 13 bases between them. In germline, CDR1 is SGHTA, CDR2 FQGNSA. CDR3: CASSFGSGAQYF. The CDR3 region has the DNA TGTGCCAGCAGCTTTGGGTCAGGGGCCCAGTACTTC.

The chain carries TRBV20-1 and TRBJ2-5; D possibly uses TRBD1 or TRBD2 (5 bases each). The CDR3 sequence is 16 residues long. Trimming shortened V by 3 bases and J by 4 bases, and 21 bases separated the two germline ends. The germline V gene has CDR1 DFQATT and CDR2 SNEGSKA (reference sequence). For the CDR3, the DNA is TGCAGTGCTAGTTTACCCGGGACCGTCGGCCGAGAGACCCAGTACTTC. Its translation is CSASLPGTVGRETQYF.

This clonotype was counted at least ten times. The rearrangement links TRBV10-3 to TRBJ2-5; D is ambiguous. The CDR3 is 15 residues long. Trimming removed 3 bases from V and 5 bases from J, with 16 bases in between. CDR1 is ENHRY, CDR2 SYGVKD, per germline. The CDR3 bases are TGTGCCATCAGTGACTGGGCGGCCCCTGAGGAGACCCAGTACTTC. It encodes CAISDWAAPEETQYF.

This rearrangement joins TRBV7-2 to TRBJ2-1, with 8 nucleotides matching TRBD2. The germline gives CDR1 SGHTA, CDR2 FQGNSA. There are 16 residues in the CDR3. Trimming removed 5 bases from V and 0 bases from J; junction bases left unmatched: 6. CDR3 bases: TGTGCCAGCAGCAAAATAGCGGGGAGCTCCTACAATGAGCAGTTCTTC. This codes for CASSKIAGSSYNEQFF.